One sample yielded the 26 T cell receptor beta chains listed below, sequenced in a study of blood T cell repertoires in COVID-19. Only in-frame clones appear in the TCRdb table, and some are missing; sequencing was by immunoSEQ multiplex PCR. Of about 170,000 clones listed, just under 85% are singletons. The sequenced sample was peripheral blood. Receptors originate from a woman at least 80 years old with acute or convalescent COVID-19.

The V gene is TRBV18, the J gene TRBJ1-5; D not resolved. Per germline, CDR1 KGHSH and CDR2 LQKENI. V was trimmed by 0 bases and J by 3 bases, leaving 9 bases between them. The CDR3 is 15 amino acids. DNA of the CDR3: TGTGCCAGCTCACCACCGTCTGGGCTCAATCAGCCCCAGCATTTT. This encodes CASSPPSGLNQPQHF.

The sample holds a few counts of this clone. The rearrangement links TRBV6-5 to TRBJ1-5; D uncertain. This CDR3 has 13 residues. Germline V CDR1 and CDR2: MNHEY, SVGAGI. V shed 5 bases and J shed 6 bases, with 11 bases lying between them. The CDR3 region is CASSTGSGQPQHF. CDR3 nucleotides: TGTGCCAGCAGTACGGGGTCAGGTCAGCCCCAGCATTTT.

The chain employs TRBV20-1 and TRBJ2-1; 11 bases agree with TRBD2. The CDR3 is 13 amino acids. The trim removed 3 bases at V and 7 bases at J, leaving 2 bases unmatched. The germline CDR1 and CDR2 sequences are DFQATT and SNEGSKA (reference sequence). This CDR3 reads CSASRTSGNEQFF. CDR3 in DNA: TGCAGTGCTAGTCGGACTAGCGGGAATGAGCAGTTCTTC.

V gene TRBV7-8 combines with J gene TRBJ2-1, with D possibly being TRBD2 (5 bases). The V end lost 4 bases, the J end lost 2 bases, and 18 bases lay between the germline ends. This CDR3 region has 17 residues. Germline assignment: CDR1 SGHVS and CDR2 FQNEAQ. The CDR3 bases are TGTGCCAGCAGCTCGACCCGTGGGGAGTCCACCTACAATGAGCAGTTCTTC. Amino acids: CASSSTRGESTYNEQFF.

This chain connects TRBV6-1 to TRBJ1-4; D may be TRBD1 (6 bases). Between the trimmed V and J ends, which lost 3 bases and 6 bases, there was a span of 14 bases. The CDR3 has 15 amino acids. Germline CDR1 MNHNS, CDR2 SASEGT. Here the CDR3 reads CASSDTGGGYEKLFF. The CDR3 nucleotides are TGTGCCAGCAGTGATACGGGAGGGGGATATGAAAAACTGTTTTTT.

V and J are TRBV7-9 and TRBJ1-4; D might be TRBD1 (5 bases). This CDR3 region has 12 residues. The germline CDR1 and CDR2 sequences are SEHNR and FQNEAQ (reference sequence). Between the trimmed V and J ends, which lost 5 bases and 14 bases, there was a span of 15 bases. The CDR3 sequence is CASSRQGFGLFF. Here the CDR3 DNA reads TGTGCCAGCAGCCGTCAGGGATTCGGGCTGTTTTTT.

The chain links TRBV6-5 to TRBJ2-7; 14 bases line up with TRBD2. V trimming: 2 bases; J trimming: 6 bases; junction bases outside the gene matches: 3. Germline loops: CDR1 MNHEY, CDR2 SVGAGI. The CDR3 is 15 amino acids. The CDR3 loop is CASSYGTSGRSEQYF. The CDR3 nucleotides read TGTGCCAGCAGTTACGGGACTAGCGGGAGAAGCGAGCAGTACTTC.

CDR3: CASSPRQNTEAFF. In DNA form, the CDR3 reads TGTGCCAGCAGTCCAAGACAGAACACTGAAGCTTTCTTT. The chain joins TRBV6-5 to TRBJ1-1, with unresolved D. Germline V lookup: CDR1 MNHEY, CDR2 SVGAGI. Trimming took 5 bases from V and 1 from J, leaving 8 bases between them. The CDR3 length is 13 residues.

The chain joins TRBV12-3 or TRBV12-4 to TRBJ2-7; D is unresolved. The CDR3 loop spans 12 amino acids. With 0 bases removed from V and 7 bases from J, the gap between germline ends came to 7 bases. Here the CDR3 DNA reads TGTGCCAGCAGTTTAGCGAACCGGGAGCAGTACTTC. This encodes CASSLANREQYF.

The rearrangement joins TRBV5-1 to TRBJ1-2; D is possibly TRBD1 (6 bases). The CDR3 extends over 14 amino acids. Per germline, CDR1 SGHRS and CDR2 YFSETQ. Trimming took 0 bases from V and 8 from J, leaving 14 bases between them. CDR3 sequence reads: CASSLEQGQDGYTF. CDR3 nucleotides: TGCGCCAGCAGCTTGGAGCAGGGGCAGGACGGCTACACCTTC.

CDR3 DNA sequence: TGTGCCAGCAGTCTTTCCAGGGGGGTCGTTGAAAAACTGTTTTTT. It translates to CASSLSRGVVEKLFF. This chain links TRBV7-9 with TRBJ1-4; 7 nucleotides align to TRBD1. CDR3 length equals 15 residues. From germline, CDR1 is SEHNR and CDR2 FQNEAQ (reference sequence). V lost 6 bases and J lost 7; bases outside the gene matches: 11.

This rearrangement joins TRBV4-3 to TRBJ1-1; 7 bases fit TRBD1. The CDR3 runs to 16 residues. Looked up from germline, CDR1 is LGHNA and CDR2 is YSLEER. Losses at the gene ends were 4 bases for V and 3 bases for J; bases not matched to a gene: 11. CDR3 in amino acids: CASSRLTGTAYTEAFF. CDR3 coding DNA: TGCGCCAGCAGCCGATTAACCGGGACAGCCTACACTGAAGCTTTCTTT.

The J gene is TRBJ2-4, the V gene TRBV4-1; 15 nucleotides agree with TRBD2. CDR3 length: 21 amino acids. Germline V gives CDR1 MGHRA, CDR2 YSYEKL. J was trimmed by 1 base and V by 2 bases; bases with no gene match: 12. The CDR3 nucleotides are TGCGCCAGCAGCCAACCTAGATGGACTAGCGGGAGGGCCGGGGCCAAAAACATTCAGTACTTC. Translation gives CASSQPRWTSGRAGAKNIQYF.

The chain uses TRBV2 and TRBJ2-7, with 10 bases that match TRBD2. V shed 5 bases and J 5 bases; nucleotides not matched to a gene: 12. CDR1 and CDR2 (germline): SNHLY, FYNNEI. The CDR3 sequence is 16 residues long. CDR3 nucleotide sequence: TGTGCCAGCAGTCTCCTACTAGCGGGATTTAACCACGAGCAGTACTTC. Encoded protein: CASSLLLAGFNHEQYF.

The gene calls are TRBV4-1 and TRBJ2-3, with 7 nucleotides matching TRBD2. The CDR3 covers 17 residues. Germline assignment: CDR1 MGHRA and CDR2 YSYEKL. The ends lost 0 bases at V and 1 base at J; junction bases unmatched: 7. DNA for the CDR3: TGCGCCAGCAGCCAAGATCGCGCGGGAGCTGGCACAGATACGCAGTATTTT. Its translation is CASSQDRAGAGTDTQYF.

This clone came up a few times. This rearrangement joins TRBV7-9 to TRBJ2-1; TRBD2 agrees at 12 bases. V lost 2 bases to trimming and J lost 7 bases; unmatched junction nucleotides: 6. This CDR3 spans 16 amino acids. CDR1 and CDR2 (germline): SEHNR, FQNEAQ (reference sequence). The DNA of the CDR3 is TGTGCCAGCAGCTTACTAGCGGGAGGGCCGAGGAATGAGCAGTTCTTC. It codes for CASSLLAGGPRNEQFF. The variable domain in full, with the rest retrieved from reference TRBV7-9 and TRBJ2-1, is DTGVSQNPRHKITKRGQNVTFRCDPISEHNRLYWYRQTLGQGPEFLTYFQNEAQLEKSRLLSDRFSAERPKGSFSTLEIQRTEQGDSAMYLCASSLLAGGPRNEQFFGPGTRLTVL.

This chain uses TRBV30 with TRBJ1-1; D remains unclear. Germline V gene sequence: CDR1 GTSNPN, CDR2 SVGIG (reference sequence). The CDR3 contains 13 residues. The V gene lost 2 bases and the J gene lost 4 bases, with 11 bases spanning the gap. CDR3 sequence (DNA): TGTGCCTGGAGTCCCTTTCGGGGCACTGAAGCTTTCTTT. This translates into CAWSPFRGTEAFF.

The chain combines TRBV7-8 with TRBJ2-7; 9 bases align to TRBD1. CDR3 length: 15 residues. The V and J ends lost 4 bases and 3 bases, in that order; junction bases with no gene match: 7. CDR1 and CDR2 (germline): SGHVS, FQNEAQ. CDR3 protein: CASSSSPGQGYEQYF. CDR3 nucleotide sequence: TGTGCCAGCAGCTCGTCACCGGGACAGGGCTACGAGCAGTACTTC.

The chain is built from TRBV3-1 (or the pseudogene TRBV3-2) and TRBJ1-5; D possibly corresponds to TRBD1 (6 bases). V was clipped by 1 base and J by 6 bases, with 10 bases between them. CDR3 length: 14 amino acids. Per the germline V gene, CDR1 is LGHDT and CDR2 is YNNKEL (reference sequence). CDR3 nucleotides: TGTGCCAGCAGCCAAGCCAGGGGATCTCAGCCCCAGCATTTT. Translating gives CASSQARGSQPQHF.

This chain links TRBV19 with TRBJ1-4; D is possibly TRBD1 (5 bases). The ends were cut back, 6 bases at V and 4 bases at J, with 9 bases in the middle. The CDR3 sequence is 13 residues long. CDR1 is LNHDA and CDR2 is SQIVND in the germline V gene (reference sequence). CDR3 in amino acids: CASSRQRNEKLFF. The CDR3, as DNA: TGTGCCAGTAGCAGACAGCGTAATGAAAAACTGTTTTTT.

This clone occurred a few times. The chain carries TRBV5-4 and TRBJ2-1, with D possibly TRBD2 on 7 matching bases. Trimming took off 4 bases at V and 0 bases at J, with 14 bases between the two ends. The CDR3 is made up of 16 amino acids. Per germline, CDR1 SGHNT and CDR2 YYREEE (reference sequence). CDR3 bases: TGTGCCAGCAGCCGGGGGGCGGCTAGCTCCTACAATGAGCAGTTCTTC. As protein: CASSRGAASSYNEQFF.

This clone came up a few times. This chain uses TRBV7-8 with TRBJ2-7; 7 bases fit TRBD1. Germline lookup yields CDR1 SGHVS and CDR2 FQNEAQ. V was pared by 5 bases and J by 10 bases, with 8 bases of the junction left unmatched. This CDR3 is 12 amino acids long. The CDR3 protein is CASSPDRELQYF. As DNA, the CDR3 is TGTGCCAGCAGCCCAGACAGGGAACTCCAGTACTTC.

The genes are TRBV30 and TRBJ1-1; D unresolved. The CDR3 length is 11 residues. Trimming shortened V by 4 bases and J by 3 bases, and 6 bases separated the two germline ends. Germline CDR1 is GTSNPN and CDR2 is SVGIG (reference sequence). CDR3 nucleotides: TGTGCCTGGAAGAGAGACACTGAAGCTTTCTTT. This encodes CAWKRDTEAFF.

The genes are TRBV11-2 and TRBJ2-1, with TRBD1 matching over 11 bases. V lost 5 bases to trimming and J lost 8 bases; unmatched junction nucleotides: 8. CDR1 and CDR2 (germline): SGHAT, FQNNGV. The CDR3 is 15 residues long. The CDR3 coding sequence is TGTGCCAGCAGCACGGACAGGGGGCAGGGAGATGAGCAGTTCTTC. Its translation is CASSTDRGQGDEQFF.

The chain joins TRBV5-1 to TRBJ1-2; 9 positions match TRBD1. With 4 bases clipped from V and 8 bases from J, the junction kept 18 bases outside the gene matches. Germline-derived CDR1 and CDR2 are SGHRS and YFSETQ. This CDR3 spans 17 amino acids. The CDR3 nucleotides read TGCGCCAGCAGCCTGGTGGGAACAGGGGGCTCGAGGATGGGCTACACCTTC. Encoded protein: CASSLVGTGGSRMGYTF.

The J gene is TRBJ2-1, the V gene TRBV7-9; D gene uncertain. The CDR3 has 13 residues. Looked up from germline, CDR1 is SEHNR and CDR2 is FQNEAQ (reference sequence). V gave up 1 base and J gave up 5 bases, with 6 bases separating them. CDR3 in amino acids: CASSLVSDNEQFF. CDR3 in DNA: TGTGCCAGCAGCTTAGTTAGTGACAATGAGCAGTTCTTC.